The present TCR beta chain was sequenced within a study of tumour-infiltrating T cells in Burkitt lymphoma. Study details: Productive clonality predicted overall and progression-free survival.

Assay used: immunoSEQ multiplex PCR; TCRdb lists only in-frame clones, some missing. The sample has roughly 15,000 clones, 65% to 90% seen once. The sample was tumor tissue. The TCR comes from a human donor with diffuse large B-cell lymphoma.

The CDR3 sequence is CSATGWEKLFF. In nucleotides, the CDR3 is TGCAGTGCTACAGGGTGGGAAAAACTGTTTTTT. The genes are TRBV20-1 and TRBJ1-4; tentative D call: TRBD1 (5 bases). V lost 4 bases and J lost 8, with 8 bases in between. Germline V gene data show CDR1 as DFQATT and CDR2 as SNEGSKA (reference sequence). CDR3 length: 11 residues.